A selection of T cell receptor beta chains follows, all from one sample in a study of T-cell reconstitution after alpha-beta-depleted transplantation in children. From the PCR reads, TCRdb called clonotypes with MiXCR, one entry per CDR3 protein. Among 250,000 to 400,000 distinct CDR3 sequences listed, 20% to 30% were seen once. Specimen: PBMCs, mostly from graft donor cells, collected 180 days after TCRalphabeta/CD19-depleted stem cell transplant. These receptors were collected from a male patient younger than 18 who had a stem cell transplant for acute lymphoblastic leukemia, so the T cells may come from the graft donor. CDR3s include the opening cysteine and the closing phenylalanine or tryptophan. D genes are given only for firm matches. Only part of the rows carry a size: once, few, many, or a class if the clone is expanded.

TRBV7-9,TRBJ1-4,NA,TRBD1,CASNLYRGEKLFF,TGTGCCAGCAATCTATACAGGGGTGAAAAACTGTTTTTT
TRBV12-3/TRBV12-4,TRBJ2-3,NA,TRBD2,CASRLAGTTDTQYF,TGTGCCAGCAGGCTAGCGGGAACAACAGATACGCAGTATTTT
TRBV15,TRBJ2-3,NA,NA,CATSRVGHTDTQYF,TGTGCCACCAGCAGAGTCGGGCACACAGATACGCAGTATTTT
TRBV29-1,TRBJ1-2,few,NA,CSVGSGQGYGYTF,TGCAGCGTTGGTTCGGGACAAGGGTATGGCTACACCTTC
TRBV7-8,TRBJ2-7,few,NA,CASSSFTGKVIYEQYF,TGTGCCAGCAGCTCATTCACGGGGAAAGTTATCTACGAGCAGTACTTC
TRBV10-1,TRBJ2-3,NA,TRBD2,CASSGGSPDTQYF,TGCGCCAGCAGTGGCGGGAGCCCAGATACGCAGTATTTT
TRBV7-8,TRBJ2-1,NA,TRBD2,CANSLIRTSANEQFF,TGTGCCAACAGCTTAATTCGGACTAGCGCCAATGAGCAGTTCTTC
TRBV27,TRBJ1-6,NA,NA,CASSNGTPSSYNSPLHF,TGTGCCAGCAGTAACGGGACCCCAAGCTCCTATAATTCACCCCTCCACTTT
TRBV21-1,TRBJ1-5,NA,NA,CASSLPRGELLFSSNQPQHF,TGTGCCAGCAGCCTCCCGAGGGGGGAACTCCTATTTTCTAGCAATCAGCCCCAGCATTTT
TRBV20-1,TRBJ1-6,NA,NA,CSARGGRDSPLHF,TGCAGTGCTAGGGGCGGGAGAGATTCACCCCTCCACTTT
TRBV12-3/TRBV12-4,TRBJ2-3,NA,NA,CASSFWGTQYF,TGTGCCAGCAGTTTCTGGGGTACGCAGTATTTT
TRBV5-1,TRBJ2-3,NA,TRBD2,CASRALAGTDTQYF,TGCGCCAGCAGGGCACTAGCGGGCACAGATACGCAGTATTTT
TRBV5-1,TRBJ2-2,NA,TRBD2,CASSSGLAGLNTGELFF,TGCGCCAGCAGCTCGGGACTAGCGGGTCTTAACACCGGGGAGCTGTTTTTT
TRBV4-2,TRBJ2-1,NA,TRBD1,CASSQGQGDLFDEQFF,TGTGCCAGCAGCCAAGGCCAGGGGGACCTCTTCGATGAGCAGTTCTTC
TRBV18,TRBJ2-1,NA,NA,CASSSLTGPSYNEQFF,TGTGCCAGCTCAAGCCTGACCGGGCCCTCCTACAATGAGCAGTTCTTC
TRBV20-1,TRBJ1-5,few,NA,CSARDQYSNQPQHF,TGCAGTGCTAGAGATCAATATAGCAATCAGCCCCAGCATTTT
TRBV7-6,TRBJ2-7,NA,NA,CASSLRGQFLGSSYEQYF,TGTGCCAGCAGCCTTAGAGGACAGTTCCTAGGTTCTTCCTACGAGCAGTACTTC
TRBV5-5,TRBJ2-5,few,NA,CASRPRQGLRGETQYF,TGTGCCAGCAGGCCGCGACAGGGACTTAGGGGAGAGACCCAGTACTTC
TRBV15,TRBJ2-1,NA,NA,CATSLRFGDEQFF,TGTGCCACCAGCTTACGCTTTGGTGATGAGCAGTTCTTC
TRBV6-1,TRBJ2-3,few,NA,CASRIRGIAETSTDTQYF,TGTGCCAGCAGGATAAGAGGGATAGCGGAGACTAGCACAGATACGCAGTATTTT
TRBV11-2,TRBJ2-7,NA,NA,CASSPAPSSYEQYF,TGTGCCAGCAGCCCCGCTCCGAGCTCCTACGAGCAGTACTTC
TRBV6-1,TRBJ1-1,few,TRBD1,CASSTQGGGTEAFF,TGTGCCAGCAGTACACAGGGGGGAGGGACTGAAGCTTTCTTT
TRBV7-8,TRBJ2-3,few,NA,CASSPTRTGAKSTDTQYF,TGTGCCAGCAGCCCGACCCGTACCGGGGCGAAAAGCACAGATACGCAGTATTTT
TRBV27,TRBJ2-7,NA,NA,CASSLSGDSTYEQYF,TGTGCCAGCAGTTTATCAGGGGACTCGACCTACGAGCAGTACTTC
TRBV11-1,TRBJ2-1,few,TRBD2,CASSLVALSGPIYNEQFF,TGTGCCAGCAGCTTAGTGGCCCTTAGCGGGCCGATCTACAATGAGCAGTTCTTC
TRBV3-1,TRBJ1-1,NA,TRBD1,CASSQTRQGSMNTEAFF,TGTGCCAGCAGCCAAACTAGACAGGGAAGCATGAACACTGAAGCTTTCTTT
TRBV20-1,TRBJ2-7,few,NA,CSAKRQLSSYEQYF,TGCAGTGCCAAGAGGCAACTCTCGTCCTACGAGCAGTACTTC
TRBV7-6,TRBJ2-7,many,NA,CASSLARVSSYEQYF,TGTGCCAGCAGCTTAGCGCGGGTATCGAGCTACGAGCAGTACTTC
TRBV9,TRBJ2-3,NA,NA,CASSLRQGSSTDTQYF,TGTGCCAGCAGCCTTCGTCAGGGATCTAGCACAGATACGCAGTATTTT
TRBV20-1,TRBJ2-1,few,TRBD2,CSASDRGTGGHKFF,TGCAGTGCTAGCGACCGTGGGACGGGAGGGCACAAGTTCTTC
TRBV5-4,TRBJ2-5,NA,NA,CASSLVGHFQETQYF,TGTGCCAGCAGCTTGGTGGGACATTTTCAAGAGACCCAGTACTTC
TRBV20-1,TRBJ2-2,NA,TRBD1,CSARDRGFANTGELFF,TGCAGTGCTAGAGACAGGGGGTTCGCGAACACCGGGGAGCTGTTTTTT
TRBV20-1,TRBJ2-7,few,NA,CSASWGPYEQYF,TGCAGTGCTAGTTGGGGACCCTACGAGCAGTACTTC
TRBV4-2,TRBJ1-2,NA,NA,CASSQDGGRVYGYTF,TGTGCCAGCAGCCAAGACGGGGGCAGGGTCTATGGCTACACCTTC
TRBV6-1,TRBJ1-6,once,TRBD1,CASSESDRGPSPLHF,TGTGCCAGCAGTGAGAGCGACAGGGGGCCTTCACCCCTCCACTTT
TRBV5-5,TRBJ2-3,NA,NA,CASTWGTDTQYF,TGTGCCAGCACCTGGGGGACAGATACGCAGTATTTT
TRBV2,TRBJ2-5,NA,TRBD1,CASRQGPHKGETQYF,TGTGCCAGCAGACAGGGGCCGCACAAAGGAGAGACCCAGTACTTC
TRBV11-2,TRBJ2-1,few,NA,CASSPGDLMYNEQFF,TGTGCCAGCAGCCCAGGGGACCTTATGTACAATGAGCAGTTCTTC
TRBV12-3/TRBV12-4,TRBJ2-5,many,NA,CASTSSGTQYF,TGTGCCAGCACCTCCTCGGGGACCCAGTACTTC